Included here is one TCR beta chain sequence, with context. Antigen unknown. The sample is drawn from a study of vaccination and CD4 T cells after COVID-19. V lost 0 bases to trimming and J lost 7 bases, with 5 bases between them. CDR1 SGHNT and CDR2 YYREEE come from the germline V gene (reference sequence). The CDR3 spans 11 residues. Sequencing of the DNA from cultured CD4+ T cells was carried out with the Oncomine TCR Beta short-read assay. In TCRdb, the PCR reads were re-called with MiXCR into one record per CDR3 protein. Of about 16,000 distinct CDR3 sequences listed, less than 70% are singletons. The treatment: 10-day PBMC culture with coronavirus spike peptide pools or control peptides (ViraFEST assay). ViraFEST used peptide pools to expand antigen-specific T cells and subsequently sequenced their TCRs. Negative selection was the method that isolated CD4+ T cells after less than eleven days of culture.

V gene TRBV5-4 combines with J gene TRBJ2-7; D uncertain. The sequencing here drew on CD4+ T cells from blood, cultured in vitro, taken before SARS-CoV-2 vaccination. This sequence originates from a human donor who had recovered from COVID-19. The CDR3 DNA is TGTGCCAGCAGCTTGGATCGTGAGCAGTACTTC. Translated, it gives CASSLDREQYF.